A selection of T cell receptor beta chains follows, all from one sample in a study of OX40 agonist ivuxolimab in advanced cancers. Method: immunoSEQ multiplex PCR; TCRdb's copy keeps in-frame clones and lacks some. Of 65,000 to 90,000 clones in the sample, about 93% were seen once. The sequencing used CD4+ or CD8+ T cells sorted from blood, collected in a trial of the OX40 agonist ivuxolimab. The receptors were sampled from an adult with an advanced solid tumor such as melanoma, head and neck, liver or kidney cancer. Each CDR3 is given with its conserved first and last residue. Fields, in order: J gene, V gene, CDR3 protein.

j_call: TRBJ2-7; v_call: TRBV25-1; cdr3_aa: CASSEFGSGNLGEQYF
j_call: TRBJ2-7; v_call: TRBV28; cdr3_aa: CASGRGDYEQYF
j_call: TRBJ2-5; v_call: TRBV16; cdr3_aa: CASSGQETQYF
j_call: TRBJ1-1; v_call: TRBV18; cdr3_aa: CASSPIALGTGGLSTEAFF
j_call: TRBJ2-5; v_call: TRBV4-2; cdr3_aa: CASSQVGLAGGPQAQYF
j_call: TRBJ2-5; v_call: TRBV19; cdr3_aa: CASRKVAGEETQYF
j_call: TRBJ2-5; v_call: TRBV7-2; cdr3_aa: CASSFPKAGGETQYF
j_call: NA; v_call: TRBV28; cdr3_aa: CASSLSREPYEQYF
j_call: TRBJ1-1; v_call: TRBV7-8; cdr3_aa: CASSRNEQENTEAFF
j_call: TRBJ1-1; v_call: TRBV30; cdr3_aa: CAWRPRGFSPNTEAFF
j_call: TRBJ2-1; v_call: TRBV6-1; cdr3_aa: CASSASKTGTSGSRVNEQFF
j_call: TRBJ2-7; v_call: TRBV4-1; cdr3_aa: CASRLRDRGLGYEQYF
j_call: TRBJ1-5; v_call: TRBV6-1; cdr3_aa: CASARLGDNQPQHF